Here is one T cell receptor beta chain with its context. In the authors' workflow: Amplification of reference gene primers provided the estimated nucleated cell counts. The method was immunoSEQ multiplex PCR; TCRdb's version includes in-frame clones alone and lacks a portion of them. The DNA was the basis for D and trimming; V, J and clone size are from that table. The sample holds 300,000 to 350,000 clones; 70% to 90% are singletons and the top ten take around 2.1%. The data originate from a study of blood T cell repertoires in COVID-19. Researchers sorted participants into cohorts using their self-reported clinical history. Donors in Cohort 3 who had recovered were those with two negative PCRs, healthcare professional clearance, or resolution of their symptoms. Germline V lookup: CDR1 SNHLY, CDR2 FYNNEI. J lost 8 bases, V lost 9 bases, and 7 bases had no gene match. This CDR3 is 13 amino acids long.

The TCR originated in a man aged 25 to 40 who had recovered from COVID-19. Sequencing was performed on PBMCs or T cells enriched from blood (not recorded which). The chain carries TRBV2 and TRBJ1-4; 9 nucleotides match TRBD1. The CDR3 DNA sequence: TGTGCCAGGCAGGGACAGGGTGGAGAAAAACTGTTTTTT. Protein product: CARQGQGGEKLFF.